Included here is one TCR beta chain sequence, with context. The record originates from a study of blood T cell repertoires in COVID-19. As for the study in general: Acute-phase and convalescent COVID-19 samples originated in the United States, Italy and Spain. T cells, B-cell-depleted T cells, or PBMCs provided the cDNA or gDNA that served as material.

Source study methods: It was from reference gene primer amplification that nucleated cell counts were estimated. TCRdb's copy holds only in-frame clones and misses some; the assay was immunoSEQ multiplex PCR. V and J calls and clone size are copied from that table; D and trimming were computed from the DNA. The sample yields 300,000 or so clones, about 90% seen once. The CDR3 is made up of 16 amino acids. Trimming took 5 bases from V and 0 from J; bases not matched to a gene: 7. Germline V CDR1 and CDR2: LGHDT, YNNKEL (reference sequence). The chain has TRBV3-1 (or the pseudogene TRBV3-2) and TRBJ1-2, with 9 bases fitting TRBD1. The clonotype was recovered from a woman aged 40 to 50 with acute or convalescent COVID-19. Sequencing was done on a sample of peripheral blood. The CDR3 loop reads CASSKMDRGANYGYTF. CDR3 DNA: TGTGCCAGCAGCAAAATGGACAGGGGTGCTAACTATGGCTACACCTTC.